These 16 T cell receptor beta chains share one sample of origin, sequenced in a study of blood T cell repertoires in COVID-19. The table came from immunoSEQ multiplex PCR; TCRdb's copy has only in-frame clones and leaves some out. The data contain 150,000 to 200,000 clones, approximately 80% of them singletons. What was sequenced was peripheral blood. These receptor sequences come from a woman aged 40 to 55 with COVID-19, enrolled during active disease.

The V gene is TRBV19, the J gene TRBJ2-1; TRBD2 agrees at 8 bases. This CDR3 is built from 18 residues. Per germline, CDR1 LNHDA and CDR2 SQIVND (reference sequence). The V segment lost 2 bases and the J segment 6 bases; nucleotides outside the gene matches: 15. The CDR3 loop reads CASSISGQGGRTSNEQFF. DNA of the CDR3: TGTGCCAGTAGTATAAGTGGTCAGGGCGGGAGGACCAGCAATGAGCAGTTCTTC.

CDR3 protein: CSTRGSLNYGYTF. In DNA, the CDR3 is TGTTCGACGCGGGGCAGTCTGAACTATGGCTACACCTTC. The rearrangement joins TRBV19 to TRBJ1-2; D perhaps matches TRBD1 (5 bases). The CDR3 is made up of 13 amino acids. The germline V gene encodes CDR1 LNHDA and CDR2 SQIVND (reference sequence).

This sequence joins TRBV30 and TRBJ1-2; D uncertain. CDR1 and CDR2 (germline): GTSNPN, SVGIG (reference sequence). The CDR3 totals 14 residues. Trimming stripped 3 bases from V and 2 bases from J, with 13 bases between. The chain's CDR3 is CAWRPKPNNYGYTF. In nucleotides, the CDR3 is TGTGCCTGGAGACCTAAGCCGAACAACTATGGCTACACCTTC.

The CDR3 is CASSLVGPGLTEQYF. CDR3 DNA: TGTGCCAGCAGCTTGGTCGGTCCCGGGTTGACCGAGCAGTACTTC. V is TRBV5-4 and J is TRBJ2-7; D gene uncertain. The CDR3 runs 15 residues. Trimming pared 0 bases from V and 6 bases from J, leaving 16 bases between. Germline V gives CDR1 SGHNT, CDR2 YYREEE (reference sequence). The variable domain in full, with the rest retrieved from reference TRBV5-4 and TRBJ2-7, is ETGVTQSPTHLIKTRGQQVTLRCSSQSGHNTVSWYQQALGQGPQFIFQYYREEENGRGNFPPRFSGLQFPNYSSELNVNALELDDSALYLCASSLVGPGLTEQYFGPGTRLTVT.

J is TRBJ2-3 and V is TRBV11-3, with D hard to call. Trimming removed 5 bases from V and 5 bases from J, with 8 bases in between. Germline CDR1 reads SGHNT; CDR2 reads YENEEA. The CDR3 has 12 amino acids. The DNA for the CDR3 is TGTGCCAGCAGCCAGAGAGGAGATACGCAGTATTTT. Amino acid sequence: CASSQRGDTQYF.

The chain is built from TRBV20-1 and TRBJ2-7, with TRBD1 identical over 10 bases. This CDR3 is 16 amino acids long. The germline V gene has CDR1 DFQATT and CDR2 SNEGSKA (reference sequence). After removal of 3 bases from V and 5 bases from J, the junction contained 13 bases not matched to a gene. CDR3: CSASGATPGQGNEQYF. The CDR3 DNA sequence: TGCAGTGCTAGTGGGGCGACCCCGGGACAGGGGAACGAGCAGTACTTC.

The chain joins TRBV19 to TRBJ1-2; possible D gene TRBD1, 5 bases. CDR1 is LNHDA, CDR2 SQIVND, per germline (reference sequence). Trimming stripped 5 bases from V and 5 bases from J, with 6 bases between. The CDR3 loop spans 11 amino acids. The CDR3 reads CASSRQYGYTF. The CDR3 region has the DNA TGTGCCAGTAGTCGACAGTATGGCTACACCTTC.

The chain recombines TRBV10-2 with TRBJ1-2; 8 bases fit TRBD1. This CDR3 comprises 16 residues. Germline trimming cut 0 bases from V and 7 bases from J; bases unmatched to any gene: 10. Germline CDR1 reads WSHSY; CDR2 reads SAAADI. The DNA of the CDR3 is TGCGCCAGCAGTGAGTCGATTCCCGGACAGGGCGGTGGCTACACCTTC. It is translated as CASSESIPGQGGGYTF.

The sample holds one count of this clone. The chain joins TRBV9 to TRBJ1-2, with D possibly being TRBD1 (5 bases). This CDR3 is built from 15 residues. V was cut by 3 bases and J by 4 bases, with 16 bases left in between. The germline gives CDR1 SGDLS, CDR2 YYNGEE. The CDR3 loop reads CASSASAGGGYGYTF. CDR3 DNA sequence: TGTGCCAGCAGCGCCTCTGCCGGGGGGGGCTATGGCTACACCTTC.

This clone has just one count. V is TRBV30 and J is TRBJ2-5, with TRBD1 matching over 7 bases. The CDR3 length is 14 residues. CDR1 and CDR2 from the germline V gene are GTSNPN and SVGIG (reference sequence). After removal of 0 bases from V and 2 bases from J, the junction contained 3 bases not matched to a gene. The CDR3 spells CAWSVGQTQETQYF. CDR3 coding DNA: TGTGCCTGGAGTGTGGGACAGACACAAGAGACCCAGTACTTC.

This sequence joins TRBV7-9 and TRBJ2-2; TRBD1 is a possible D gene (5 bases). Per germline, CDR1 SEHNR and CDR2 FQNEAQ (reference sequence). The CDR3 is 14 amino acids. Between the trimmed V and J ends, which lost 1 base and 8 bases, there was a span of 11 bases. CDR3 in amino acids: CASSLDLTGGELFF. As DNA, the CDR3 is TGTGCCAGCAGCTTAGACCTCACAGGAGGGGAGCTGTTTTTT.

The chain links TRBV27 to TRBJ1-2; 8 bases line up with TRBD1. Trimming cost V 5 bases and J 8 bases; bases outside gene matches: 10. CDR1 is MNHEY and CDR2 is SMNVEV in the germline V gene (reference sequence). The CDR3 has 14 amino acids. The CDR3 sequence: CASSGTDRATGYTF. The CDR3 coding sequence is TGTGCCAGCAGTGGGACGGACAGGGCAACGGGCTACACCTTC.

The V gene is TRBV6-5, the J gene TRBJ2-7, with 7 positions matching TRBD2. Germline V gene data show CDR1 as MNHEY and CDR2 as SVGAGI. V trimming: 2 bases; J trimming: 5 bases; junction bases outside the gene matches: 9. This CDR3 spans 15 amino acids. CDR3: CASSYEAGSWDEQYF. CDR3 nucleotides: TGTGCCAGCAGTTACGAAGCGGGATCTTGGGACGAGCAGTACTTC.

The chain combines TRBV4-1 with TRBJ1-2; maybe TRBD1 (5 bases). Trimming stripped 0 bases from V and 4 bases from J, with 18 bases between. Germline CDR1 is MGHRA and CDR2 is YSYEKL. The CDR3 length is 17 residues. The CDR3: CASSQDFQLTVIYGYTF. DNA for the CDR3: TGCGCCAGCAGCCAAGACTTTCAACTGACAGTCATCTATGGCTACACCTTC.

The chain uses TRBV3-1 (or the pseudogene TRBV3-2) and TRBJ1-3; D remains unclear. The CDR3 consists of 13 residues. The germline V gene has CDR1 LGHDT and CDR2 YNNKEL (reference sequence). V gave up 4 bases and J gave up 4 bases, with 8 bases separating them. CDR3 amino acids: CASSRSLGNTIYF. CDR3 in DNA: TGTGCCAGCAGCCGGTCACTAGGAAACACCATATATTTT.

This clone has just one count. The genes are TRBV19 and TRBJ1-1, with 8 nucleotides matching TRBD1. The CDR3 is 14 amino acids. Germline CDR1 and CDR2: LNHDA and SQIVND (reference sequence). The J segment lost 3 bases and the V segment lost 3 bases, leaving 3 bases of the junction unmatched. CDR3 sequence (DNA): TGTGCCAGTAGTATGCAGGGGGCGGACACTGAAGCTTTCTTT. Residues: CASSMQGADTEAFF.